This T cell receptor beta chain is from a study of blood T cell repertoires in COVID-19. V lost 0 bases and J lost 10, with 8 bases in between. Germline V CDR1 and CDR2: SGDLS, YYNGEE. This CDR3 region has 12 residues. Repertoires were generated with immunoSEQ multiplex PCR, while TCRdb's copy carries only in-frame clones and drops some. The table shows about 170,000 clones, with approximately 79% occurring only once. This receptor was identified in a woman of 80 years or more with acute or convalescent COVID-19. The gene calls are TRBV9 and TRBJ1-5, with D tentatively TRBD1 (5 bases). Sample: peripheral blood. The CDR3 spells CASSVGGGPQHF. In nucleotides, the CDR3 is TGTGCCAGCAGCGTAGGGGGCGGACCCCAGCATTTT.